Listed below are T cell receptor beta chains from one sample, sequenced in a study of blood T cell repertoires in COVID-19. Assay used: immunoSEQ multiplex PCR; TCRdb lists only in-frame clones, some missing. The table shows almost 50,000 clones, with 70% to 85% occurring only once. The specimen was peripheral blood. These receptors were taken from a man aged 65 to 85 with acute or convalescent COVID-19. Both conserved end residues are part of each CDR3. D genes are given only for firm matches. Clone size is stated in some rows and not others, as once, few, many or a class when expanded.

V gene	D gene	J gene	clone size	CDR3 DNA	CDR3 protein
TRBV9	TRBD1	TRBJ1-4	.	TGTGCCAGCAGTCGAACCGGGACAGTATCAGAAAAACTGTTTTTT	CASSRTGTVSEKLFF
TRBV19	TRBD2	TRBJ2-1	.	TGTGCCAGTAGCTTGACTAGCGCTCACTCCTACAATGAGCAGTTCTTC	CASSLTSAHSYNEQFF
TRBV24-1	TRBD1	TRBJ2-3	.	TGTGCCACCAGTGGCAGGGGGCTTTCCACAGATACGCAGTATTTT	CATSGRGLSTDTQYF
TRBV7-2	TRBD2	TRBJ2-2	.	TGTGCCAGCAAACTAGGACTAGCGGGATCAACCGGGGAGCTGTTTTTT	CASKLGLAGSTGELFF
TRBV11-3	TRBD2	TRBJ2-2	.	TGTGCCAGCAGCGCAATAGCGGGGGGGAGCGGGGAGCTGTTTTTT	CASSAIAGGSGELFF
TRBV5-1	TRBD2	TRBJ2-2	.	TGCGCCAGCAGCTCCGGACTAGCGGGGAGTAACACCGGGGAGCTGTTTTTT	CASSSGLAGSNTGELFF
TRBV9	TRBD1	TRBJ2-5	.	TGTGCCAGCAGCGTAGATGGACAGGGTAGGGAGACCCAGTACTTC	CASSVDGQGRETQYF
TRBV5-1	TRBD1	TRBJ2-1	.	TGCGCCAGCAACCGGGACAGGTCTATCGATGAGCAGTTCTTC	CASNRDRSIDEQFF
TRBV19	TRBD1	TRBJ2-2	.	TGTGCCAGTATTTCCCTGACAGGGACGATCGGGGAGCTGTTTTTT	CASISLTGTIGELFF
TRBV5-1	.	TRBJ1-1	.	TGCGCCAGCAGCTTGAATTCGGGGGGGACTGAAGCTTTCTTT	CASSLNSGGTEAFF
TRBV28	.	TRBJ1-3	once	TGTGCCAGCAGTTCTCCCGGAGAGTCGGCTGGAAACACCATATATTTT	CASSSPGESAGNTIYF
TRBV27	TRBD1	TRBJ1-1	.	TGTGCCAGCAACAACAGGGGGCTGAACACTGAAGCTTTCTTT	CASNNRGLNTEAFF
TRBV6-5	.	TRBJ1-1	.	TGTGCCAGCAGCCTAACAGGGATGAGATCCACTGAAGCTTTCTTT	CASSLTGMRSTEAFF
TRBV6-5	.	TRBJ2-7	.	TGTGCCAGCAGGTTCCAAACCTACGAGCAGTACTTC	CASRFQTYEQYF
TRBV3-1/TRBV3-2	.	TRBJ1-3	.	TGTGCCAGCAGCCAGGGTCTGGGGGCAGGAAACACCATATATTTT	CASSQGLGAGNTIYF
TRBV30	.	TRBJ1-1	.	TGTGCCTGGGGCTGGTCACAGGCTACCAACACTGAAGCTTTCTTT	CAWGWSQATNTEAFF
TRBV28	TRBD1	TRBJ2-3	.	TGTGCCAGCAGTGACCCCGGGACAGATTCCCTTCTTGCCGCAGATACGCAGTATTTT	CASSDPGTDSLLAADTQYF
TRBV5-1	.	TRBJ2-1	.	TGCGCCAGCAGCTTACAGGGAATGGTAGGCAATGAGCAGTTCTTC	CASSLQGMVGNEQFF
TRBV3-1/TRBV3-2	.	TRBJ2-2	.	TGTGCCAGCAGCCTCTCTCCGAGGGTTTCCGGGGAGCTGTTTTTT	CASSLSPRVSGELFF
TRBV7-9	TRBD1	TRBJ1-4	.	TGTGCCAGCAGCTCCCGAAGGGATACGACAGGGAAGAATGAAAAACTGTTTTTT	CASSSRRDTTGKNEKLFF
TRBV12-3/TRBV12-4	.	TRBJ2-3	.	TGTGCCAGCACCTGGGCGGCGGGAGATACGCAGTATTTT	CASTWAAGDTQYF
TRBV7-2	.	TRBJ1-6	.	TGTGCCAGCAGCTCCGAGACGGGAGACTATAATTCACCCCTCCACTTT	CASSSETGDYNSPLHF
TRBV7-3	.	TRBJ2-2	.	TGTGCCAGCAGCCGCGGGTCGAACACCGGGGAGCTGTTTTTT	CASSRGSNTGELFF
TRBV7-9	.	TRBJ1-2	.	TGTGCCAGCAGCGGACTTAGCCAGAGCCCAGAGGATCTCTATGGCTACACCTTC	CASSGLSQSPEDLYGYTF
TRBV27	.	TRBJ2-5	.	TGTGCCAGCAGTCCCCTAGGGGCGTCGGAGACCCAGTACTTC	CASSPLGASETQYF